Listed below are T cell receptor beta chains from one sample, sequenced in a study of regulatory T cells in long-lasting Graves disease. TCRdb reprocessed the multiplex PCR reads with MiXCR, giving one entry per CDR3 protein. Here the sample spans under 450,000 distinct CDR3 sequences, about 17% being singletons. This sample also appeared in a second study, on T cells in Graves' hyperthyroidism and ophthalmopathy.

Here the sequenced sample was peripheral blood mononuclear cells (PBMCs), taken at new diagnosis, from a patient treated with antithyroid drugs. The receptors come from a woman between 18 and 30 years old with Graves disease. Each CDR3 is given with its conserved first and last residue. The D gene is left open where the match is weak. Size is omitted from some rows. Given values are once, few, many or a class for expanded clones.

v_gene	j_gene	d_gene	abundance	CDR3aa	CDR3nt
TRBV11-2	TRBJ2-4	TRBD1	-	CASSGGWQGAVKNIQYF	TGTGCCAGCAGCGGCGGTTGGCAGGGGGCGGTCAAAAACATTCAGTACTTC
TRBV4-1	TRBJ1-5	TRBD1	-	CASSLSPGTGNNQPQHF	TGCGCCAGCAGCCTTAGTCCCGGGACAGGGAACAATCAGCCCCAGCATTTT
TRBV6-1	TRBJ2-3	-	once	CATRTNGSTDTQYF	TGTGCCACCAGGACTAACGGGAGCACAGATACGCAGTATTTT
TRBV20-1	TRBJ2-3	-	few	CSVGGGNTDTQYF	TGCAGTGTAGGGGGGGGGAACACAGATACGCAGTATTTT
TRBV5-1	TRBJ1-5	-	many	CASSPDSLNQPQHF	TGCGCCAGCAGCCCAGACAGCCTTAATCAGCCCCAGCATTTT
TRBV12-3/TRBV12-4	TRBJ2-7	-	few	CASSLGPGGIYEQYF	TGTGCCAGCAGTTTAGGTCCGGGTGGAATCTACGAGCAGTACTTC
TRBV20-1	TRBJ1-1	-	many	CSAREGGPNTEAFF	TGCAGTGCTAGAGAGGGAGGTCCGAACACTGAAGCTTTCTTT
TRBV28	TRBJ2-7	-	many	CASSGTMYEQYF	TGTGCCAGCAGTGGCACCATGTACGAGCAGTACTTC
TRBV11-2	TRBJ2-1	TRBD2	-	CASSLGTSGRLVGYNEQFF	TGTGCCAGCAGCTTAGGTACTAGCGGGAGGCTAGTTGGGTACAATGAGCAGTTCTTC
TRBV28	TRBJ2-1	-	many	CASSLPALGEQFF	TGTGCCAGCAGTTTACCCGCCTTAGGTGAGCAGTTCTTC
TRBV12-3/TRBV12-4	TRBJ1-5	-	many	CASSEGRSQPQHF	TGTGCCAGCAGCGAGGGCCGAAGTCAGCCCCAGCATTTT
TRBV30	TRBJ1-1	-	many	CAWNGGWTEAFF	TGTGCCTGGAATGGGGGTTGGACTGAAGCTTTCTTT
TRBV4-1	TRBJ2-7	TRBD1	many	CASSQAWAGGAYEQYF	TGCGCCAGCAGCCAAGCCTGGGCAGGGGGCGCGTACGAGCAGTACTTC
TRBV6-2/TRBV6-3	TRBJ2-3	-	many	CASSWTDTDTQYF	TGTGCCAGCAGTTGGACAGACACAGATACGCAGTATTTT
TRBV7-2	TRBJ1-3	-	-	CASYPSWQKSSGNTIYF	TGTGCCAGCTACCCTAGCTGGCAGAAAAGTTCTGGAAACACCATATATTTT
TRBV2	TRBJ1-2	TRBD1	many	CASSDSGTAAWGYTF	TGTGCCAGCAGTGATTCCGGGACAGCTGCTTGGGGCTACACCTTC
TRBV19	TRBJ2-6	-	few	CASADTGANVLTF	TGTGCCAGTGCGGATACTGGGGCCAACGTCCTGACTTTC
TRBV7-2	TRBJ1-2	-	few	CASSLIGEGTLINYGYTF	TGTGCCAGCAGCTTAATCGGGGAGGGGACCCTGATCAACTATGGCTACACCTTC
TRBV5-1	TRBJ2-7	-	many	CASSLGSYPGEQYF	TGCGCCAGCAGCTTGGGCAGCTACCCGGGGGAGCAGTACTTC
TRBV6-1	TRBJ1-1	TRBD1	many	CASSPLQGRTQAFF	TGTGCCAGCAGTCCTTTACAGGGGCGCACCCAAGCTTTCTTT
TRBV12-3/TRBV12-4	TRBJ1-6	-	-	CASSGRTTLNSPLHF	TGTGCCAGCAGTGGAAGGACTACACTCAATTCACCCCTCCACTTT
TRBV27	TRBJ2-4	-	many	CASSSGPQNIQYF	TGTGCCAGCAGTTCGGGACCCCAAAACATTCAGTACTTC
TRBV25-1	TRBJ1-1	TRBD1	-	CASRQTGVYSEAFF	TGTGCCAGCAGACAAACAGGGGTTTATTCTGAAGCTTTCTTT
TRBV28	TRBJ1-3	-	few	CASYRGISSGNTIYF	TGTGCCAGCTATCGAGGGATAAGCTCTGGAAACACCATATATTTT
TRBV24-1	TRBJ2-1	TRBD1	-	CATSDRRQGARGNEQFF	TGTGCCACCAGTGACCGCCGACAGGGGGCCAGGGGCAATGAGCAGTTCTTC
TRBV11-2	TRBJ1-6	-	many	CASSLVGGQSPLHF	TGTGCCAGCAGCTTAGTGGGGGGCCAGTCACCCCTCCACTTT
TRBV12-3/TRBV12-4	TRBJ1-5	-	many	CASSPNRAYQPQHF	TGTGCCAGCAGTCCAAACAGGGCCTATCAGCCCCAGCATTTT
TRBV20-1	TRBJ1-2	-	-	CSVLYGYTF	TGCAGTGTCCTCTATGGCTACACCTTC
TRBV20-1	TRBJ2-2	TRBD2	many	CSASSLGVRGGDTGELFF	TGCAGTGCTAGTTCCCTAGGAGTGCGGGGGGGAGACACCGGGGAGCTGTTTTTT
TRBV3-1	TRBJ1-3	-	many	CASSQSAANSGNTIYF	TGTGCCAGCAGCCAGAGCGCGGCGAACTCTGGAAACACCATATATTTT
TRBV9	TRBJ2-3	-	few	CASSVDPKDTQYF	TGTGCCAGCAGCGTAGACCCCAAAGATACGCAGTATTTT
TRBV2	TRBJ1-1	TRBD1	many	CASSGGQVSAEAFF	TGTGCCAGCAGCGGCGGACAGGTCAGCGCTGAAGCTTTCTTT
TRBV12-3/TRBV12-4	TRBJ2-7	-	many	CASSLRITYEQYF	TGTGCCAGCAGCCTCAGGATAACCTACGAGCAGTACTTC
TRBV6-2/TRBV6-3	TRBJ2-5	-	-	CASSEMAGETQYF	TGTGCCAGCAGTGAGATGGCCGGAGAGACCCAGTACTTC
TRBV2	TRBJ1-2	-	many	CASSEGTGGYTF	TGTGCCAGCAGTGAGGGTACTGGCGGCTACACCTTC
TRBV20-1	TRBJ2-1	TRBD2	many	CSARGGAGDNEQFF	TGCAGTGCCCGCGGGGGGGCCGGGGACAATGAGCAGTTCTTC
TRBV20-1	TRBJ2-1	TRBD2	-	CSASSGTSGGSEQFF	TGCAGTGCTAGCTCCGGGACTAGCGGGGGGTCTGAGCAGTTCTTC
TRBV9	TRBJ2-1	-	many	CASSDKGAFKEQFF	TGTGCCAGCAGCGATAAGGGCGCGTTCAAGGAGCAGTTCTTC
TRBV25-1	TRBJ1-1	-	once	CASSEVYVRELGNTEAFF	TGTGCCAGCAGTGAAGTCTATGTTCGGGAATTGGGGAACACTGAAGCTTTCTTT
TRBV18	TRBJ1-1	-	-	CASSPPAGSNTEAFF	TGTGCCAGCTCACCACCCGCAGGGTCGAACACTGAAGCTTTCTTT
TRBV14	TRBJ2-1	TRBD2	many	CASSQEAGDPYNEQFF	TGTGCCAGCAGCCAAGAGGCGGGAGATCCCTACAATGAGCAGTTCTTC